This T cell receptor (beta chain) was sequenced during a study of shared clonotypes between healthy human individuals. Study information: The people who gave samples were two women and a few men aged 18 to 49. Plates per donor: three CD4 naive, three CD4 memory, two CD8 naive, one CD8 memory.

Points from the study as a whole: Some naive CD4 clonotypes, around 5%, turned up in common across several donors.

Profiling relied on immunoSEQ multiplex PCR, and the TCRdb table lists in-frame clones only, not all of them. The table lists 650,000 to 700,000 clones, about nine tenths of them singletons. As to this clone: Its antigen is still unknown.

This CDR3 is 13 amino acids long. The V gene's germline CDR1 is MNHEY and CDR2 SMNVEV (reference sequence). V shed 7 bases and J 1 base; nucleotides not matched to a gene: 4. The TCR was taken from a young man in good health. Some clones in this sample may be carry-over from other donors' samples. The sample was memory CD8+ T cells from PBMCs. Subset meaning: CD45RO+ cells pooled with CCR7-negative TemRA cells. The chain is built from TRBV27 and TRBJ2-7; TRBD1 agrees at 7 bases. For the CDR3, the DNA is TGTGCCAGCACAGACAGGGTTTCCTACGAGCAGTACTTC. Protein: CASTDRVSYEQYF.